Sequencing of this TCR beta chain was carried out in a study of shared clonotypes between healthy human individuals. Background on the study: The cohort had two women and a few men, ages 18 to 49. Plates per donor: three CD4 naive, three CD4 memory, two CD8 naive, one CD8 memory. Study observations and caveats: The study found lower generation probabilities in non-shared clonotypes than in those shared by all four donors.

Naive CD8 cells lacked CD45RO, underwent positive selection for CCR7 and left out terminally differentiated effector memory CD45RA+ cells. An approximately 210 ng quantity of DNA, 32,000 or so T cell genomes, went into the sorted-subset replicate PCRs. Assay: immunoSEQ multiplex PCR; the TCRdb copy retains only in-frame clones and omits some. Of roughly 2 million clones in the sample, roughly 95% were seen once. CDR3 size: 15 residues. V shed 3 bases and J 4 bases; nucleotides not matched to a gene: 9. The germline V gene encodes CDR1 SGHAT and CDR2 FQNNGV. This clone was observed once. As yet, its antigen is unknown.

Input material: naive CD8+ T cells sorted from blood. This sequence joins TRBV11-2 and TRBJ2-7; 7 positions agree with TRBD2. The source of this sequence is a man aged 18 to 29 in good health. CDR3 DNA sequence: TGTGCCAGCAGCTTTAGCCGAGCGGGAAGTTACGAGCAGTACTTC. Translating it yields CASSFSRAGSYEQYF.